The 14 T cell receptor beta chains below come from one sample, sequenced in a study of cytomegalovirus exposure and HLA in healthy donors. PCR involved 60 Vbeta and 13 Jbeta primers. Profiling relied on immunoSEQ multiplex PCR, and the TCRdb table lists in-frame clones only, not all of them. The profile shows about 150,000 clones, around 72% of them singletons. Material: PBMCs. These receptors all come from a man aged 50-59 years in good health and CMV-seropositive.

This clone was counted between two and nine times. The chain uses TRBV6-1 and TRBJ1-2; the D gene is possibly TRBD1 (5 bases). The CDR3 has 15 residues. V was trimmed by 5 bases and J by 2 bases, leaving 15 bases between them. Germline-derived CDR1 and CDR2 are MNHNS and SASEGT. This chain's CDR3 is CASSTDRIRNYGYTF. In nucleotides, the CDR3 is TGTGCCAGCAGTACCGACAGAATTAGGAACTATGGCTACACCTTC.

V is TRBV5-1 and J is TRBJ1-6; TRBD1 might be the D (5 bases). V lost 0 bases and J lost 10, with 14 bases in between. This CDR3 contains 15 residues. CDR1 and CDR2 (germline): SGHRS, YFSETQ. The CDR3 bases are TGCGCCAGCAGCTTGGGGACACGGTGGACGTCACCCCTCCACTTT. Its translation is CASSLGTRWTSPLHF.

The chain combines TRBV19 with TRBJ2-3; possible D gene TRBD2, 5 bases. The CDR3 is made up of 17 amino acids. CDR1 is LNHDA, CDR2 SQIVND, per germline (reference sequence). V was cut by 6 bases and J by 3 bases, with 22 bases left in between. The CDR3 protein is CASSGRSTSGLTDTQYF. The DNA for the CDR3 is TGTGCCAGTAGCGGCAGAAGCACTAGTGGTTTGACAGATACGCAGTATTTT. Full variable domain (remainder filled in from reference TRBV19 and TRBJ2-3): DGGITQSPKYLFRKEGQNVTLSCEQNLNHDAMYWYRQDPGQGLRLIYYSQIVNDFQKGDIAEGYSVSREKKESFPLTVTSAQKNPTAFYLCASSGRSTSGLTDTQYFGPGTRLTVL.

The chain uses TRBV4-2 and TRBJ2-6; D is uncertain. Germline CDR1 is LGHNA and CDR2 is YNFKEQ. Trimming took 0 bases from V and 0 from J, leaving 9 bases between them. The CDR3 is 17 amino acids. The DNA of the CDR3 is TGTGCCAGCAGCCAAGACCGGTGGGCCTCTGGGGCCAACGTCCTGACTTTC. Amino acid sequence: CASSQDRWASGANVLTF.

This CDR3 reads CASSSLRGGNQPQHF. In nucleotides, the CDR3 is TGTGCCAGTAGTTCGCTAAGAGGAGGCAATCAGCCCCAGCATTTT. The chain uses TRBV19 and TRBJ1-5; D is unresolved. Germline V gene lookup returns CDR1 LNHDA and CDR2 SQIVND (reference sequence). The CDR3 contains 15 residues. Between the trimmed V and J ends, which lost 5 bases and 2 bases, there was a span of 13 bases.

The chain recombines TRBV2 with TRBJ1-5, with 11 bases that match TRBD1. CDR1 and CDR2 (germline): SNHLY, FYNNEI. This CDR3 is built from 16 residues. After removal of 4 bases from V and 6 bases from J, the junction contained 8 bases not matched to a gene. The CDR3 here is CASSGTGGTSSQPQHF. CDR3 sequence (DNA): TGTGCCAGCAGTGGGACAGGGGGCACGAGTTCTCAGCCCCAGCATTTT.

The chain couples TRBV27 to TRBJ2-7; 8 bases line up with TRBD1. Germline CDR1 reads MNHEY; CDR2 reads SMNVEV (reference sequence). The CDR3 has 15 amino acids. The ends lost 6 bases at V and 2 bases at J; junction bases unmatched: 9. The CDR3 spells CASRLRTGPAYEQYF. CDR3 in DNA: TGTGCCAGCAGACTTCGGACAGGGCCGGCCTACGAGCAGTACTTC.

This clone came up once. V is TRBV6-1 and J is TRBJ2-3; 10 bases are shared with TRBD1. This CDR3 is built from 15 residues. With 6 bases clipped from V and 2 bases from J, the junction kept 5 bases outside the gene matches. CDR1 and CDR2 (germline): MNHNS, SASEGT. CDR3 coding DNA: TGTGCCAGCAGCACCGGGACAGGGGTCACAGATACGCAGTATTTT. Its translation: CASSTGTGVTDTQYF.

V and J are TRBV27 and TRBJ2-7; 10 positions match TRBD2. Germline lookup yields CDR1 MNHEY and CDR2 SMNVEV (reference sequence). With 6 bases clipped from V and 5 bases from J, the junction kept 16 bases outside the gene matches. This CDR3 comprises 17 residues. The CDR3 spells CASRARWQLAGNHEQYF. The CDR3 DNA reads TGTGCCAGCAGAGCCCGGTGGCAACTAGCGGGAAACCACGAGCAGTACTTC.

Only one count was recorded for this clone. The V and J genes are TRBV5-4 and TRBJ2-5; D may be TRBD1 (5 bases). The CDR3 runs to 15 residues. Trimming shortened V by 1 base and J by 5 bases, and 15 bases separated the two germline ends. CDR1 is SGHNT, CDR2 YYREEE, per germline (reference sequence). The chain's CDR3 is CASSLSMTALETQYF. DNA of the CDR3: TGTGCCAGCAGCTTGTCCATGACAGCCCTGGAGACCCAGTACTTC.

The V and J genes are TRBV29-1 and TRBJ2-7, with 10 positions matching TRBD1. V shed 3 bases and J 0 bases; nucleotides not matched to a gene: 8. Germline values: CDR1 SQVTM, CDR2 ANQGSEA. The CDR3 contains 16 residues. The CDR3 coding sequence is TGCAGCGTTGACACTGATAGACAGGGGGCCTCCTACGAGCAGTACTTC. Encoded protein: CSVDTDRQGASYEQYF.

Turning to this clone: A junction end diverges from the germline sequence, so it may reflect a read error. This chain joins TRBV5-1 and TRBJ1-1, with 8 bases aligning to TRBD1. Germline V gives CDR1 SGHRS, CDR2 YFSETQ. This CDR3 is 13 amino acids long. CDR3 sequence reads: CASSLDGQGNFDF. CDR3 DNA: TGCGCCAGCAGCTTGGACGGACAGGGAAACTTCGACTTT. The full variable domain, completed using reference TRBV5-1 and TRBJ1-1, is KAGVTQTPRYLIKTRGQQVTLSCSPISGHRSVSWYQQTPGQGLQFLFEYFSETQRNKGNFPGRFSGRQFSNSRSEMNVSTLELGDSALYLCASSLDGQGNFDFGQGTRLTVV.

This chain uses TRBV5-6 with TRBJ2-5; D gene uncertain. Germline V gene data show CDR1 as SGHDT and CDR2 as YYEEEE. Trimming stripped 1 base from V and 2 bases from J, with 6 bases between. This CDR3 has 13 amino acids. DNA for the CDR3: TGTGCCAGCAGCTTGAGCTTACAAGAGACCCAGTACTTC. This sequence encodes CASSLSLQETQYF.

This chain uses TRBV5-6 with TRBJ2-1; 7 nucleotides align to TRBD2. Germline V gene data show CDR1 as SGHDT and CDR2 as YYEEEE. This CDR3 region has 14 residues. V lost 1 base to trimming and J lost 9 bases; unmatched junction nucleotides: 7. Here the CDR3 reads CASSLRAGVSEQFF. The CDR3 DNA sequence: TGTGCCAGCAGCTTGAGGGCGGGAGTCAGTGAGCAGTTCTTC.